This T cell receptor beta chain is from a study of OX40 agonist ivuxolimab in advanced cancers. The wider study: Dose-escalation patients had hepatocellular carcinoma, melanoma, renal cell or head and neck cancer. Study-level points and caveats: In general, CD8+ T cells held more expanded clones than CD4+ did, on average.

Concerning this clone itself: Its specificity is not known.

TCRdb's copy holds only in-frame clones and misses some; the assay was immunoSEQ multiplex PCR. The table lists 65,000 to 85,000 clones, around 86% of them singletons. Germline V lookup: CDR1 PRHDT, CDR2 FYEKMQ (reference sequence). Trimming took 0 bases from V and 5 from J, leaving 7 bases between them. This CDR3 has 13 amino acids. The V gene is TRBV13, the J gene TRBJ1-2; D gene uncertain. The sequencing here drew on CD4+ or CD8+ T cells sorted from blood, taken in a trial of the OX40 agonist ivuxolimab. The TCR comes from an adult with an advanced solid tumor such as melanoma, head and neck, liver or kidney cancer. Written as DNA, the CDR3 is TGTGCCAGCAGCTTAGGCAGCGGGTATGGCTACACCTTC. It translates to CASSLGSGYGYTF.